These 13 T cell receptor beta chains came from one sample sequenced in a study of blood T cell repertoires in COVID-19. Repertoires were generated with immunoSEQ multiplex PCR, while TCRdb's copy carries only in-frame clones and drops some. The data contain about 240,000 clones, roughly 85% of them singletons. The sample was peripheral blood. These receptor sequences come from a middle-aged man with COVID-19, enrolled during active disease.

This clone was detected only a few times. CDR3: CASVREGHRTDTQYF. The CDR3 DNA is TGTGCCAGCGTCCGGGAGGGGCACCGCACAGATACGCAGTATTTT. The rearrangement links TRBV2 to TRBJ2-3, with 8 nucleotides matching TRBD2. Trimming at V came to 8 bases and at J to 1 base, leaving 8 bases not matched to a gene. CDR3 length: 15 amino acids. Germline loops: CDR1 SNHLY, CDR2 FYNNEI.

This rearrangement joins TRBV7-9 to TRBJ2-7; 13 bases line up with TRBD2. Germline V gene data show CDR1 as SEHNR and CDR2 as FQNEAQ (reference sequence). This CDR3 region has 17 residues. The junction had 5 bases not matched to a gene; V was cut back by 1 base and J by 2 bases. For the CDR3, the DNA is TGTGCCAGCAGCTTAGGCCAGGGACTAGCGGGAACCTACGAGCAGTACTTC. The encoded protein is CASSLGQGLAGTYEQYF.

This CDR3 is CASSSGLAGHTQYF. CDR3 nucleotides: TGTGCCAGCAGTTCAGGACTAGCGGGCCATACGCAGTATTTT. The chain joins TRBV6-5 to TRBJ2-3; 11 positions agree with TRBD2. The CDR3 runs to 14 residues. The trim removed 4 bases at V and 7 bases at J, leaving 4 bases unmatched. Germline loops: CDR1 MNHEY, CDR2 SVGAGI.

This chain joins TRBV19 and TRBJ1-5; the match to TRBD1 covers 7 bases. The V and J ends lost 7 bases and 0 bases, in that order; junction bases with no gene match: 12. The CDR3 length is 17 residues. Germline-derived CDR1 and CDR2 are LNHDA and SQIVND (reference sequence). DNA of the CDR3: TGTGCCAGTACCAGACAGGGTCCGATATTTAGCAATCAGCCCCAGCATTTT. Its protein is CASTRQGPIFSNQPQHF.

The V call is TRBV5-1, the J call TRBJ2-7, with TRBD1 as a possible D gene (6 bases). Deletions cut 5 bases from V and 4 bases from J, with 13 bases between. This CDR3 spans 13 amino acids. The germline CDR1 and CDR2 sequences are SGHRS and YFSETQ. For the CDR3, the DNA is TGCGCCAGCAGTTATATCGGACAGTACGAGCAGTACTTC. Encoded protein: CASSYIGQYEQYF.

This clone occurred a few times. The rearrangement links TRBV5-1 to TRBJ2-3; no firm D call. Trimming cost V 1 base and J 2 bases, with 20 bases left between them. This CDR3 region has 18 residues. Germline V gene data show CDR1 as SGHRS and CDR2 as YFSETQ. In DNA form, the CDR3 reads TGCGCCAGCAGCTTGAACTCCCGACTGGCCTATGTCACAGATACGCAGTATTTT. Its translation is CASSLNSRLAYVTDTQYF.

This clone was counted a single time. Here the CDR3 DNA reads TGCAGTGCTAGTCCCACAGGGAGTCCGTACTTC. This encodes CSASPTGSPYF. This chain joins TRBV20-1 and TRBJ2-7, with D possibly TRBD1 on 6 matching bases. Trimming stripped 3 bases from V and 12 bases from J, with 15 bases between. The CDR3 is 11 residues long. Germline values: CDR1 DFQATT, CDR2 SNEGSKA (reference sequence).

The rearrangement joins TRBV14 to TRBJ2-2; maybe TRBD1 (5 bases). Germline V gene data show CDR1 as SGHDN and CDR2 as FVKESK. Trimming left V 1 base short and J 4 bases short, with 10 bases between. This CDR3 is built from 15 residues. The CDR3 reads CASSQVQGTTGELFF. In nucleotides, the CDR3 is TGTGCCAGCAGCCAAGTGCAGGGCACCACCGGGGAGCTGTTTTTT. Complete variable domain (other parts from reference TRBV14 and TRBJ2-2): EAGVTQFPSHSVIEKGQTVTLRCDPISGHDNLYWYRRVMGKEIKFLLHFVKESKQDESGMPNNRFLAERTGGTYSTLKVQPAELEDSGVYFCASSQVQGTTGELFFGEGSRLTVL.

The chain recombines TRBV24-1 with TRBJ1-2; perhaps TRBD1 as D (6 bases). CDR1 and CDR2 (germline): KGHDR, SFDVKD. Trimming took off 3 bases at V and 9 bases at J, with 10 bases between the two ends. This CDR3 comprises 12 residues. The CDR3 spells CATSDPGHSYTF. In DNA, the CDR3 is TGTGCCACCAGTGATCCGGGACATAGCTACACCTTC.

The CDR3 region is CASSLGDRGGYTF. The CDR3 nucleotides are TGCGCCAGCAGCTTGGGGGACAGGGGCGGCTACACCTTC. The chain recombines TRBV5-1 with TRBJ1-2; 10 bases are shared with TRBD1. Losses at the gene ends were 0 bases for V and 8 bases for J; bases not matched to a gene: 1. In germline, CDR1 is SGHRS, CDR2 YFSETQ. The CDR3 loop spans 13 amino acids.

The chain combines TRBV5-1 with TRBJ2-7; D is possibly TRBD1 (5 bases). V was shortened by 2 bases and J by 3 bases, with 12 bases between the two germline ends. This CDR3 comprises 14 residues. The germline V gene encodes CDR1 SGHRS and CDR2 YFSETQ. CDR3 loop: CASSFNTGLYEQYF. DNA of the CDR3: TGCGCCAGCAGCTTCAACACAGGCCTCTACGAGCAGTACTTC.

This chain uses TRBV7-8 with TRBJ1-2; weak D call: TRBD1 (5 bases). The CDR3 contains 13 residues. Deletions cut 3 bases from V and 3 bases from J, with 8 bases between. Germline loops: CDR1 SGHVS, CDR2 FQNEAQ. For the CDR3, the DNA is TGTGCCAGCAGCTTGGGGGGACACTATGGCTACACCTTC. The encoded protein is CASSLGGHYGYTF.

This clone was detected ten times or more. The chain uses TRBV30 and TRBJ1-1; D unclear. The CDR3 has 13 amino acids. The germline gives CDR1 GTSNPN, CDR2 SVGIG (reference sequence). Deletions cut 7 bases from V and 0 bases from J, with 12 bases between. The DNA of the CDR3 is TGTGCCTTCGAAAAGAACATGAACACTGAAGCTTTCTTT. Translating it yields CAFEKNMNTEAFF.